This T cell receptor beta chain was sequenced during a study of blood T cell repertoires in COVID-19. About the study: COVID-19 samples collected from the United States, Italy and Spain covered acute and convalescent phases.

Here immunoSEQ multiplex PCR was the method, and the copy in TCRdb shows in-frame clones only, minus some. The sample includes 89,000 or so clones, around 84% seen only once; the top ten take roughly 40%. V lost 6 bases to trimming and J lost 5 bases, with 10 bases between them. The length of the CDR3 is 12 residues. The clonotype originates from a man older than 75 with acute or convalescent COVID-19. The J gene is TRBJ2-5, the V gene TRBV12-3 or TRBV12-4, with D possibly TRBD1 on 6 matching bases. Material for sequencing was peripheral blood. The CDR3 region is CASRRQVETQYF. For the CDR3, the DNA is TGTGCCAGCAGAAGACAGGTGGAGACCCAGTACTTC.